The 3 T cell receptor beta chains below were found in one sample sequenced in a study of tumor-infiltrating lymphocytes in primary liver carcinoma. Blood RNA was derived from unsorted whole blood, and germline DNA was extracted too. Using a constant-region primer together with ProtoScript II reverse transcriptase, TCR beta cDNA was made from roughly 500 ng of total RNA. Nested multiplex PCR, run for three rounds with slightly modified ARM-PCR, yielded TCR beta libraries. The first two PCR rounds used TRBV1-TRBV30 primers with a Cbeta primer, approximately 9 cycles each. TCRdb recomputed calls from the multiplex PCR reads with MiXCR, one row per CDR3 protein. The sample holds 300,000 to 350,000 distinct CDR3 sequences, less than 70% seen once. The sequencing input was peripheral blood. These receptors were collected from a man aged 40-50 years with primary liver carcinoma and hepatitis B virus infection.

This chain links TRBV6-1 with TRBJ1-4; tentative D call: TRBD1 (5 bases). The CDR3 loop spans 15 amino acids. Trimming took off 3 bases at V and 8 bases at J, with 16 bases between the two ends. Germline values: CDR1 MNHNS, CDR2 SASEGT. As DNA, the CDR3 is TGTGCCAGCAGTGACTGGGGGATTGGCCAGGAAAAACTGTTTTTT. The encoded protein is CASSDWGIGQEKLFF.

A word on this clonotype: An end of the junction does not agree with germline; a read error may underlie this. The chain joins TRBV29-1 to TRBJ2-5; tentative D call: TRBD1 (5 bases). This CDR3 contains 13 residues. Germline V gene lookup returns CDR1 SQVTM and CDR2 ANQGSEA. The CDR3 DNA is TGCAGGGTTGATTTTACAGGCCTAAAGACCCAGTACTTC. Amino acid sequence: CRVDFTGLKTQYF.

As regards this clonotype: Compared with germline, one end of the junction differs, possibly owing to a read error. The chain combines TRBV11-2 with TRBJ2-7; the D call may be TRBD1 or TRBD2 (5 bases each). The germline V gene has CDR1 SGHAT and CDR2 FQNNGV. CDR3 length: 15 residues. CDR3 nucleotides: TGTGCCAGCAGCTCTTCGGGACCAGTTACGGGCGAGCAGTGCTTC. It encodes CASSSSGPVTGEQCF.